This TCR beta chain derives from a study of T cells in localized non-small cell lung cancer. Overall study findings and caveats: Uninvolved adjacent lung showed peak T cell clonality, exceeding tumor. Greater blood T cell density accompanied longer overall survival. A median of approximately 60 of the top 100 tumor clones appeared in adjacent lung, which was paired and uninvolved.

This CDR3 is built from 16 residues. Germline V gene sequence: CDR1 LNHDA, CDR2 SQIVND (reference sequence). The V gene lost 5 bases and the J gene lost 2 bases, with 18 bases spanning the gap. A note on this clone: Antigen specificity is unknown.

Sequencing used immunoSEQ multiplex PCR; TCRdb keeps in-frame clones, though not all of them. The table includes 20,000 to 25,000 clones, roughly 91% detected once. The TCR sequence derives from a male donor older than 55 with stage I lung adenocarcinoma. Sample: peripheral blood, taken before any cancer treatment. The rearrangement joins TRBV19 to TRBJ1-2, with D possibly matching TRBD1 (5 bases). CDR3 region: CASSEYQGTPNYGYTF. The CDR3, as DNA: TGTGCCAGTAGTGAATACCAGGGAACTCCCAACTATGGCTACACCTTC. Full variable domain (rest looked up from reference TRBV19 and TRBJ1-2): DGGITQSPKYLFRKEGQNVTLSCEQNLNHDAMYWYRQDPGQGLRLIYYSQIVNDFQKGDIAEGYSVSREKKESFPLTVTSAQKNPTAFYLCASSEYQGTPNYGYTFGSGTRLTVV.